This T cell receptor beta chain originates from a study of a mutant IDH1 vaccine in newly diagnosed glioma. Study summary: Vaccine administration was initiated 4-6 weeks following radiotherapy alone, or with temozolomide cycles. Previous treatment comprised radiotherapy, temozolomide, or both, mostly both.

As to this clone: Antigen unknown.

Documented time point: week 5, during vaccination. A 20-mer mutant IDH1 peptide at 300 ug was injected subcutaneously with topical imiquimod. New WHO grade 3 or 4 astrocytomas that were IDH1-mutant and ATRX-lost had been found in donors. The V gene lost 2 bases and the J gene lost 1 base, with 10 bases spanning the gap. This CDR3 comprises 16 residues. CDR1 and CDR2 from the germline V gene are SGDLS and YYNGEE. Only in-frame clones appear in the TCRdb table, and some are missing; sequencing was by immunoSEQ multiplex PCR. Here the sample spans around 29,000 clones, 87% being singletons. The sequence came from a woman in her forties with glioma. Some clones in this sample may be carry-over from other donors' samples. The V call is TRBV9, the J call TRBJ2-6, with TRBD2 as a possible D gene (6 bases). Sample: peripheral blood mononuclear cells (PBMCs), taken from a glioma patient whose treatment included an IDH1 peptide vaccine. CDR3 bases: TGTGCCAGCAGCGTGGGGGGAGGTTCTGGGGCCAACGTCCTGACTTTC. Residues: CASSVGGGSGANVLTF.